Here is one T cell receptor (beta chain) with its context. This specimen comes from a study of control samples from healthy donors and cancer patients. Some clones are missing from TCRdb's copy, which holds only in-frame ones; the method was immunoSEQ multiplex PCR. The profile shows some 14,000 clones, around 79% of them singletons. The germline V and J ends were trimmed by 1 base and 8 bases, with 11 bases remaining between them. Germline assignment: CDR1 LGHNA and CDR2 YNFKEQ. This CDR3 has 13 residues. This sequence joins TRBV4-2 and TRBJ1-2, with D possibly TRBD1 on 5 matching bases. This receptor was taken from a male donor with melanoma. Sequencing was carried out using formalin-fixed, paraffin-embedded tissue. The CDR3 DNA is TGTGCCAGCAGCCAAGTAGGAGGGGACGGCTACACCTTC. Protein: CASSQVGGDGYTF.